This T cell receptor (beta chain) was obtained from a study of technical replicates of blood from several donors. Produced via immunoSEQ multiplex PCR; TCRdb's table is partial and in-frame only. This sample has nearly 80,000 clones, with over 90% found just once. Note on this clone: This specimen includes other DNA sequences encoding the same CDR3.

Sequencing used T cells isolated from PBMCs. The sequence derives from a human donor in good health.

CDR3 in amino acids: CATSRAGQQETQYF. The CDR3 nucleotides read TGTGCCACCAGCAGAGCTGGACAACAAGAGACCCAGTACTTC. The chain employs TRBV15 and TRBJ2-5, with a possible D match to TRBD1 (5 bases). Per the germline V gene, CDR1 is LNHNV and CDR2 is YYDKDF (reference sequence). CDR3 length: 14 residues. The germline V and J ends were trimmed by 1 base and 2 bases, with 8 bases remaining between them.